Each of the 6 T cell receptor beta chains below was sequenced from the same sample in a study. TCRdb called the 5' RACE reads again in MiXCR, with one record for every CDR3 protein. The repertoire holds 1,500 to 2,000 distinct CDR3 sequences, with approximately 8% as singletons. The specimen was central memory T cells from blood PBMCs. Subset: central memory CD4+ T cells. Receptor source: a female donor with HIV.

This clonotype was recorded once. This sequence may be a read error, since a much larger clone differs from it by one base. The genes are TRBV10-3 and TRBJ2-1; the D is unclear. The germline V gene has CDR1 ENHRY and CDR2 SYGVKD. The CDR3 totals 12 residues. The CDR3 is CAINPSHNEQFF. CDR3 sequence (DNA): TGTGCCATCAATCCCTCCCACAATGAGCAGTTCTTC.

This clonotype was recorded a few times. The CDR3, as DNA: TGTGCCACCAGCAGAGCCGGGACAAGACTTAGCAATCAGCCCCAGCATTTT. Its protein product is CATSRAGTRLSNQPQHF. The J gene is TRBJ1-5, the V gene TRBV15; possible D gene TRBD1, 6 bases. This CDR3 is built from 17 residues. V was trimmed by 1 base and J by 0 bases, leaving 13 bases between them. Germline values: CDR1 LNHNV, CDR2 YYDKDF (reference sequence). Looking up the rest from reference TRBV15 and TRBJ1-5 gives the full variable domain: DAMVIQNPRYQVTQFGKPVTLSCSQTLNHNVMYWYQQKSSQAPKLLFHYYDKDFNNEADTPDNFQSRRPNTSFCFLDIRSPGLGDTAMYLCATSRAGTRLSNQPQHFGDGTRLSIL.

This chain joins TRBV7-1 and TRBJ1-2; 9 nucleotides match TRBD1. TRBV7-1 belongs to the ORF category, with a function that is uncertain. Unmatched junction bases numbered 8, after V lost 7 bases and J lost 2 bases. The CDR3 contains 15 residues. The chain's CDR3 is CASTPTGGSNYGYTF. CDR3 in DNA: TGTGCCAGCACCCCAACAGGGGGCAGCAACTATGGCTACACCTTC.

This chain uses TRBV5-6 with TRBJ1-4; D unresolved. Germline V gives CDR1 SGHDT, CDR2 YYEEEE. The V end was cut by 3 bases, the J end by 6 bases, with 12 bases between. The CDR3 sequence is 14 residues long. CDR3 region: CASSSTDPDEKLFF. CDR3 nucleotide sequence: TGTGCCAGCAGCTCAACGGATCCCGATGAAAAACTGTTTTTT.

V is TRBV6-1 and J is TRBJ1-2; TRBD1 is a possible D gene (6 bases). The CDR3 sequence is 15 residues long. The V end lost 0 bases, the J end lost 5 bases, and 13 bases lay between the germline ends. CDR1 and CDR2 (germline): MNHNS, SASEGT. The CDR3: CASSEASRGGYGYTF. The CDR3 nucleotides read TGTGCCAGCAGTGAAGCTTCAAGGGGGGGATATGGCTACACCTTC.

By share of the sample, this clonotype is large. The J gene is TRBJ1-1, the V gene TRBV6-1; D is unclear. The CDR3 has 16 amino acids. Trimming shortened V by 4 bases and J by 1 base, and 16 bases separated the two germline ends. Germline CDR1 MNHNS, CDR2 SASEGT. DNA for the CDR3: TGTGCCAGCAGTGTTGGGCAGGAGATTAGGAACACTGAAGCTTTCTTT. Translated: CASSVGQEIRNTEAFF.